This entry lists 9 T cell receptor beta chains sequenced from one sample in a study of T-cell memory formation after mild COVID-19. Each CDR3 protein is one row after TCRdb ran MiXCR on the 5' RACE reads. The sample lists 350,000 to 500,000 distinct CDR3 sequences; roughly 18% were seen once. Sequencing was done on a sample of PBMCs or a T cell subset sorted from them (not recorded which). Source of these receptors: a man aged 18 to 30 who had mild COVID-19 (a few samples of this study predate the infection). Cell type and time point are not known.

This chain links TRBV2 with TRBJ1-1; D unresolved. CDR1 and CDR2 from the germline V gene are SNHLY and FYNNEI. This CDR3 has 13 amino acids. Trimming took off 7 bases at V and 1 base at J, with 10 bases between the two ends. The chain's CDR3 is CASIGQPNTEAFF. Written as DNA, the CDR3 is TGTGCCAGCATCGGGCAGCCGAACACTGAAGCTTTCTTT.

CDR3: CSAMEGNSYGYTF. In nucleotides, the CDR3 is TGCAGTGCTATGGAGGGAAACTCCTATGGCTACACCTTC. V gene TRBV20-1 combines with J gene TRBJ1-2, with D uncertain. The CDR3 loop spans 13 amino acids. Trimming took 4 bases from V and 4 from J, leaving 13 bases between them. In germline, CDR1 is DFQATT, CDR2 SNEGSKA (reference sequence).

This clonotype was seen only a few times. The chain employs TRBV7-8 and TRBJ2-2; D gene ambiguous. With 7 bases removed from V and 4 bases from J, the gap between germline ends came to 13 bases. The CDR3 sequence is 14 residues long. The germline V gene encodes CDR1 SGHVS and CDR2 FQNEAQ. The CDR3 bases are TGTGCCAGCACCGTTGGCGGCCCCACCGGGGAGCTGTTTTTT. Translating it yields CASTVGGPTGELFF.

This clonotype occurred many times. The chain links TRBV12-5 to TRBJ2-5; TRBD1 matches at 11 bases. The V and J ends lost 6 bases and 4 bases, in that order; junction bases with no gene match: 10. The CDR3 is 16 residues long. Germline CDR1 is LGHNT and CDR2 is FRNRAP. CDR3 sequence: CASGHLDRGRRETQYF. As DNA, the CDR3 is TGTGCTAGTGGACACCTGGACAGGGGGCGTCGAGAGACCCAGTACTTC.

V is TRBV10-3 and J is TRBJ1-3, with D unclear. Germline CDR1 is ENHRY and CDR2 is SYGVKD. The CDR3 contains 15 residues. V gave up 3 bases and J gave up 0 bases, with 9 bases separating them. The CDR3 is CAISDAATSGNTIYF. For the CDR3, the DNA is TGTGCCATCAGTGATGCGGCCACCTCTGGAAACACCATATATTTT.

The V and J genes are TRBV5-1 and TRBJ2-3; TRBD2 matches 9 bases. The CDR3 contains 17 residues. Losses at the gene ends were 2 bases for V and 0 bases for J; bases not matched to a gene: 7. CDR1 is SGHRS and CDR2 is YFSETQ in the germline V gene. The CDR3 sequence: CASSLSGGPFSTDTQYF. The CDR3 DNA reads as TGCGCCAGCAGCTTAAGCGGGGGGCCCTTTAGCACAGATACGCAGTATTTT.

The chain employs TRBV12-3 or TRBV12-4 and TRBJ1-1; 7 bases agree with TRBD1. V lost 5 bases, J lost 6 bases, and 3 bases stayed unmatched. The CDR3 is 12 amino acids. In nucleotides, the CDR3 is TGTGCCAGCAGTACAGGGGTTTCTGAAGCTTTCTTT. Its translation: CASSTGVSEAFF.

The CDR3 loop reads CASSFGGTGPYEQYV. The CDR3 coding sequence is TGTGCCAGCAGTTTTGGGGGGACAGGCCCCTACGAGCAGTACGTC. The V gene is TRBV28, the J gene TRBJ2-7, with 8 bases lining up with TRBD1. This CDR3 contains 15 residues. With 3 bases clipped from V and 2 bases from J, the junction kept 6 bases outside the gene matches. Germline V CDR1 and CDR2: MDHEN, SYDVKM.

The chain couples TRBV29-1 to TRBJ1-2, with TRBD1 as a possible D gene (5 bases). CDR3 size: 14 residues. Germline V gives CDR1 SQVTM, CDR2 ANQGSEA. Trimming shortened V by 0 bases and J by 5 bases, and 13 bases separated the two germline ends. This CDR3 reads CSVEDLSRDYGYTF. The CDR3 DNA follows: TGCAGCGTTGAAGATTTGTCCAGGGATTATGGCTACACCTTC.